Shown below are 8 T cell receptor beta chains from a single sample sequenced in a study of T-cell memory formation after mild COVID-19. Via MiXCR, TCRdb re-called the 5' RACE reads, giving one row per CDR3 protein. Among fewer than 350,000 distinct CDR3 sequences listed, 13% to 15% were seen once. The sample comprised PBMCs or a T cell subset sorted from them (not recorded which). These receptor sequences come from a man between 18 and 29 years old who had mild COVID-19 (a few samples of this study predate the infection). Cell type and time point are not known.

This clonotype has just a few counts. V is TRBV6-5 and J is TRBJ1-2, with TRBD1 as a possible D gene (5 bases). V was shortened by 2 bases and J by 8 bases, with 12 bases between the two germline ends. The germline V gene encodes CDR1 MNHEY and CDR2 SVGAGI. The CDR3 runs to 13 residues. The CDR3 protein is CASSYAYRRGYTF. The CDR3 DNA is TGTGCCAGCAGTTACGCTTACAGGCGCGGCTACACCTTC.

This clonotype has at least ten counts. The chain has TRBV5-1 and TRBJ1-3; the match to TRBD1 covers 7 bases. The V segment lost 4 bases and the J segment 5 bases; nucleotides outside the gene matches: 12. This CDR3 has 16 residues. Germline CDR1 and CDR2: SGHRS and YFSETQ. Here the CDR3 reads CASSRGPGDSRNTIYF. CDR3 sequence (DNA): TGCGCCAGCAGCCGGGGTCCAGGGGACAGCCGAAACACCATATATTTT.

The sample holds a few counts of this clonotype. The genes are TRBV10-3 and TRBJ1-1; a possible D gene is TRBD1 (5 bases). The ends were cut back, 5 bases at V and 5 bases at J, with 21 bases in the middle. The CDR3 extends over 16 amino acids. Germline values: CDR1 ENHRY, CDR2 SYGVKD. The CDR3 reads CAISTPRLGGTTEAFF. CDR3 DNA: TGTGCCATCAGTACCCCCCGGCTGGGCGGGACGACTGAAGCTTTCTTT.

In its sample, this clonotype was seen a few times. The chain's CDR3 is CASSPPGQGADGYTF. CDR3 nucleotide sequence: TGTGCCAGCTCACCCCCCGGACAGGGGGCGGATGGCTACACCTTC. The chain links TRBV18 to TRBJ1-2; 11 bases match TRBD1. Germline CDR1 and CDR2: KGHSH and LQKENI. The CDR3 has 15 amino acids. J was trimmed by 6 bases and V by 3 bases; bases with no gene match: 6.

The chain has TRBV7-9 and TRBJ2-6; D is possibly TRBD2 (5 bases). Per the germline V gene, CDR1 is SEHNR and CDR2 is FQNEAQ (reference sequence). Trimming took off 4 bases at V and 3 bases at J, with 13 bases between the two ends. This CDR3 contains 16 residues. The CDR3 bases are TGTGCCAGCAGCTACCAGAGGGTTCTTGGGGCCAACGTCCTGACTTTC. Translation gives CASSYQRVLGANVLTF.

The table lists this clonotype with a few counts. The V and J genes are TRBV7-2 and TRBJ1-2; D perhaps matches TRBD1 (6 bases). V lost 5 bases and J lost 12, with 22 bases in between. Germline CDR1 SGHTA, CDR2 FQGNSA. The CDR3 runs 14 residues. CDR3 sequence (DNA): TGTGCCAGCAGCCCCCACCTGGGGGGGCGCATAGACACCTTC. Translated: CASSPHLGGRIDTF.

The chain couples TRBV4-3 to TRBJ2-3; D may be TRBD1 (6 bases). The CDR3 totals 17 residues. V was shortened by 0 bases and J by 1 base, with 14 bases between the two germline ends. The V gene's germline CDR1 is LGHNA and CDR2 YSLEER. The CDR3 loop reads CASSQDLGAWGTDTQYF. The CDR3, as DNA: TGCGCCAGCAGCCAAGATCTGGGGGCCTGGGGCACAGATACGCAGTATTTT.

About this clonotype: A much larger clone differs by one base, so this may be a read error. The V call is TRBV7-9, the J call TRBJ1-1; D is perhaps TRBD1 (6 bases). The CDR3 loop spans 13 amino acids. CDR1 is SEHNR and CDR2 is FQNEAQ in the germline V gene (reference sequence). The CDR3 DNA sequence: TGTGCCGGCAGCTTAGGGGGGGACACTGAAGCTTTCTTT. It specifies CAGSLGGDTEAFF.